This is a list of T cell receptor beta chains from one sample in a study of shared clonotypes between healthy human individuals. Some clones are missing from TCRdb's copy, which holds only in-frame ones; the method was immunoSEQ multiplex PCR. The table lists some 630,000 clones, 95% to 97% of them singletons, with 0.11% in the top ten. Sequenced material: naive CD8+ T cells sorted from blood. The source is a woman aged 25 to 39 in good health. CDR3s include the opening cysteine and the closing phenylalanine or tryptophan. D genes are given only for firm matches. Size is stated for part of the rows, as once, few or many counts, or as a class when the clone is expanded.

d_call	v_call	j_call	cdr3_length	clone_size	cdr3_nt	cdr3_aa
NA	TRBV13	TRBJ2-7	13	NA	TGTGCCAGCAGCTTACCAGGGCGGGACGAGCAGTACTTC	CASSLPGRDEQYF
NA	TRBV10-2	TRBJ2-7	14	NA	TGCGCCAGCTTGGCCATGCGGGATTACTACGAGCAGTACTTC	CASLAMRDYYEQYF
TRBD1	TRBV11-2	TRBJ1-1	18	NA	TGTGCCAGCAGCTTCCGCGGGACAGGCCTTCCCATGAACACTGAAGCTTTCTTT	CASSFRGTGLPMNTEAFF
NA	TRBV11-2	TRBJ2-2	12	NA	TGTGCCAGCAGCCCGACCTTGCTGGAGCTGTTTTTT	CASSPTLLELFF
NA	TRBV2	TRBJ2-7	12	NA	TGTGCCAGCAGTGCCACCTCCTACGAGCAGTACTTC	CASSATSYEQYF
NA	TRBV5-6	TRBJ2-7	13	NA	TGTGCCAGCAGCTTGGTCAGCGGGTACGAGCAGTACTTC	CASSLVSGYEQYF
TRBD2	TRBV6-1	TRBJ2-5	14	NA	TGTGCCAGCAAGGGGACTAGCGGTCAAGAGACCCAGTACTTC	CASKGTSGQETQYF
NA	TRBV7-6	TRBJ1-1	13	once	TGTGCCAGCAGCCCACTGATTAACACTGAAGCTTTCTTT	CASSPLINTEAFF
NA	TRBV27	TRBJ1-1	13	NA	TGTGCCAGCAGTACAAGAGAGAACACTGAAGCTTTCTTT	CASSTRENTEAFF
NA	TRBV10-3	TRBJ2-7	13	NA	TGTGCCATCAACGATCAAGAAGGATACGAGCAGTACTTC	CAINDQEGYEQYF
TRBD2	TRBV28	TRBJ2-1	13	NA	TGTGCCAGCAGTTTCCTAGCGGGAGATGAGCAGTTCTTC	CASSFLAGDEQFF
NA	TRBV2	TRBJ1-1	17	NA	TGTGCCAGCAGGGACCCGAGGGAGGGGTTGATTCGTTCCGGAGCTTTCTTT	CASRDPREGLIRSGAFF
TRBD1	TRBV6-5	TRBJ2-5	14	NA	TGTGCCAGCAGTTACCTTGGGACAGAAGAGACCCAGTACTTC	CASSYLGTEETQYF
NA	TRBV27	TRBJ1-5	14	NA	TGTGCCAGCTGGGGGGAGGGTCACAATCAGCCCCAGCATTTT	CASWGEGHNQPQHF
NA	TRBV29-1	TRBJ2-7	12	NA	TGCAGCGTCATGACAAACTCCTACGAGCAGTACTTC	CSVMTNSYEQYF
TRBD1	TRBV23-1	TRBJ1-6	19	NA	TGCGCCAGCAGTCAATCGTCATCCGTCGACAGGGGGCAGAATTCACCCCTCCACTTT	CASSQSSSVDRGQNSPLHF
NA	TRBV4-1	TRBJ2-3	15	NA	TGCGCCAGCAGCCAAGGCAGGCACCGCACAGATACGCAGTATTTT	CASSQGRHRTDTQYF
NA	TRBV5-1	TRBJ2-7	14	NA	TGCGCCAGCAGCCCTACAGGGAGGGTCTACGAGCAGTACTTC	CASSPTGRVYEQYF
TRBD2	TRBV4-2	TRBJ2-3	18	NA	TGTGCCAGCAGCCAAGATATTGGACTAGCGGGAGTGGCAGATACGCAGTATTTT	CASSQDIGLAGVADTQYF
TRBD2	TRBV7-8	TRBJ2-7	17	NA	TGTGCCAGCAGCTTAGCTCTCGGAGGGAGGGCCGTGGACGAGCAGTACTTC	CASSLALGGRAVDEQYF
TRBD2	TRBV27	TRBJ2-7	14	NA	TGTGCCAGCAGTGCACGGGAGGGCCTCGACGAGCAGTACTTC	CASSAREGLDEQYF
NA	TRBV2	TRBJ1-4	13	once	TGTGCCAGCCGGGGAGGGTATAATGAAAAACTGTTTTTT	CASRGGYNEKLFF
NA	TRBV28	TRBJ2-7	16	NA	TGTGCCAGCAGGCCAGTCTCGGTAGGGCCCCCCTACGAGCAGTACTTC	CASRPVSVGPPYEQYF
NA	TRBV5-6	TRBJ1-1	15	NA	TGTGCCAGCAGCCCCCGAGGGAGGGGCCACACTGAAGCTTTCTTT	CASSPRGRGHTEAFF
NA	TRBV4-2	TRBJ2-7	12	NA	TGTGCCAGCAGCCAGCAGAAGGGAGAGCAGTACTTC	CASSQQKGEQYF
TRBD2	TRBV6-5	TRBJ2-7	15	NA	TGTGCCAGCAGCCTCGGGACTAGCGGGTTCTACGAGCAGTACTTC	CASSLGTSGFYEQYF
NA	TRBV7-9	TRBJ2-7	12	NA	TGTGCCAGCAGCTCAGGTCCCCTCGAGCAGTACTTC	CASSSGPLEQYF
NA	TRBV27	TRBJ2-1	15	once	TGTGCCACCTCGAATAGGGGGGCGGAATACAATGAGCAGTTCTTC	CATSNRGAEYNEQFF
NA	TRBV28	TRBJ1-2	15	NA	TGTGCCAGCAGTTTGGGACGGTCCTCTAACTATGGCTACACCTTC	CASSLGRSSNYGYTF
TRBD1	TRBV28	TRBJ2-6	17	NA	TGTGCCAGCAGAAGACAGGGGGCCGTTACTGGGGCCAACGTCCTGACTTTC	CASRRQGAVTGANVLTF
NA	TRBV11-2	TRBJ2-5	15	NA	TGTGCCAGCAGCCAAGAAAACGGGGGGCGAGAGACCCAGTACTTC	CASSQENGGRETQYF
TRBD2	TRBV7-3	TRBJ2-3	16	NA	TGTGCCAGCAGCTTAATGGGCGGGAGTGGCACAGATACGCAGTATTTT	CASSLMGGSGTDTQYF
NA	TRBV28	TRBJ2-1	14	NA	TGTGCCACTAGGTTGGGGGACGGGTACAATGAGCAGTTCTTC	CATRLGDGYNEQFF
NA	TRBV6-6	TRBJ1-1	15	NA	TGTGCCAGCAGTTACTCATCGGCGGTTGAAACTGAAGCTTTCTTT	CASSYSSAVETEAFF
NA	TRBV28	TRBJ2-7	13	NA	TGTGCCAGCAGTTTTCTAGACTCCTACGAGCAGTACTTC	CASSFLDSYEQYF
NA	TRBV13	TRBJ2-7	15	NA	TGTGCCAGCAGCTTAGGCGGGACGGGGGGCCTCGAGCAGTACTTC	CASSLGGTGGLEQYF
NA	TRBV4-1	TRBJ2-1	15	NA	TGCGCCAGCAGCCACCCCGGTGGTGACGGGGATGAGCAGTTCTTC	CASSHPGGDGDEQFF
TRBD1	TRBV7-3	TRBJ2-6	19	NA	TGTGCCAGCAGCCCCATTGGGGCCTATGACAGGGCGGGGGCCAACGTCCTGACTTTC	CASSPIGAYDRAGANVLTF
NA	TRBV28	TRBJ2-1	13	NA	TGTGCCAGCACCTCCTCGGAGTTCAATGAGCAGTTCTTC	CASTSSEFNEQFF
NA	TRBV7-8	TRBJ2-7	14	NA	TGTGCCACCCTACCCGGGCCTACTTCCTACGAGCAGTACTTC	CATLPGPTSYEQYF
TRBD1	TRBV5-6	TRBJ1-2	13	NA	TGTGCCAGCAGACTAACAGGGGCTGCTGGCTACACCTTC	CASRLTGAAGYTF
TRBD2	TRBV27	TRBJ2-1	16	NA	TGTGCCAGCAGTTTATTCCCTAGCGGGGCCTACAATGAGCAGTTCTTC	CASSLFPSGAYNEQFF
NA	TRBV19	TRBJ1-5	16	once	TGTGCCAGTACCGAGACCGAAACCGAAAACAATCAGCCCCAGCATTTT	CASTETETENNQPQHF
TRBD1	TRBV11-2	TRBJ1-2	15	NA	TGTGCCAGCAGCTCTTGGACAGGGAACGACTATGGCTACACCTTC	CASSSWTGNDYGYTF
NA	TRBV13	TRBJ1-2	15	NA	TGTGCCAGCAGCTTATTTTCGGGGTCCAACTATGGCTACACCTTC	CASSLFSGSNYGYTF
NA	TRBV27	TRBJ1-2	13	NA	TGTGCCACCCTATCGTGGTTTCCCGGGGGCTACACCTTC	CATLSWFPGGYTF
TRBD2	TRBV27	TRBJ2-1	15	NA	TGTGCCAGCAGTAGCGGGACTAGCGGAAACAATGAGCAGTTCTTC	CASSSGTSGNNEQFF
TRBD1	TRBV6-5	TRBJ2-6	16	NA	TGTGCCAGCAGTTACACTACAGGGGCTGGGGCCAACGTCCTGACTTTC	CASSYTTGAGANVLTF
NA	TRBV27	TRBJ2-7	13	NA	TGTGCCAGCAGTTTAGGTCGTCATTACGAGCAGTACTTC	CASSLGRHYEQYF
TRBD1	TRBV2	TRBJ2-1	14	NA	TGTGCCAGCGGACAGGGGAACTCCTACAATGAGCAGTTCTTC	CASGQGNSYNEQFF
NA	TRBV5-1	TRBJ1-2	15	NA	TGCGCCAGCACCCCCGGTTGGAACCAAAACTATGGCTACACCTTC	CASTPGWNQNYGYTF
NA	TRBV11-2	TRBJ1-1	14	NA	TGTGCCAGCAGGTTTAGGGCCGGTAGCACTGAAGCTTTCTTT	CASRFRAGSTEAFF